Given below is one TCR beta chain in context. This sample was taken from a study of ipilimumab plus nivolumab after autologous stem cell transplantation. Assay used: immunoSEQ multiplex PCR; TCRdb lists only in-frame clones, some missing. The sample gives over 10,000 clones, approximately 70% of which show up once; approximately 10% is in the top ten. Germline CDR1 reads LNHDA; CDR2 reads SQIVND (reference sequence). The CDR3 extends over 14 amino acids. V was cut by 6 bases and J by 0 bases, with 9 bases left in between. The chain couples TRBV19 to TRBJ1-5, with D uncertain. Sequenced here: PBMCs, sampled in a trial of ipilimumab plus nivolumab as post-transplant consolidation. The TCR sequence derives from a male donor with multiple myeloma. In DNA form, the CDR3 reads TGTGCCAGTAGGAACTGGGATAGCAATCAGCCCCAGCATTTT. Translating it yields CASRNWDSNQPQHF.